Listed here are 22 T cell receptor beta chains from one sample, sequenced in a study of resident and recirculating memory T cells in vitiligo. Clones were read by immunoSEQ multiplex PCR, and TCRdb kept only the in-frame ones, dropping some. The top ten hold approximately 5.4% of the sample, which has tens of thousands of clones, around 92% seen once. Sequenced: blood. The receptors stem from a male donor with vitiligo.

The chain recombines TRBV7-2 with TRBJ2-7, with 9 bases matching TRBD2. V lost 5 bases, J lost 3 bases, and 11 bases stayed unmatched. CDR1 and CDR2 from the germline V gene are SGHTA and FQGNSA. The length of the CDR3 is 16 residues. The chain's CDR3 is CASSLSSGISLYEQYF. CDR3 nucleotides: TGTGCCAGCAGCCTTTCTAGCGGGATATCCCTCTACGAGCAGTACTTC.

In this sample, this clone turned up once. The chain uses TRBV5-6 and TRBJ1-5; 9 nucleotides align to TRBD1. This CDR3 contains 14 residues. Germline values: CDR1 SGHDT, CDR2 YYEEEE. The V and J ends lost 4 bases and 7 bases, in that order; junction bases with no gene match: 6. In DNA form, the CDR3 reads TGTGCCAGCAGCGCCGGGACAGGGTGGCAGCCCCAGCATTTT. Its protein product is CASSAGTGWQPQHF.

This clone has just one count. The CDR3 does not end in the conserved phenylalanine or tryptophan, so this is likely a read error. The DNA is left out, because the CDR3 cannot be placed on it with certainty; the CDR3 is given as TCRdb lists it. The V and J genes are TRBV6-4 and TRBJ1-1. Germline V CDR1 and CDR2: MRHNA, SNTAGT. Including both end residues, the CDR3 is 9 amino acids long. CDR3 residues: CASTYSGGA.

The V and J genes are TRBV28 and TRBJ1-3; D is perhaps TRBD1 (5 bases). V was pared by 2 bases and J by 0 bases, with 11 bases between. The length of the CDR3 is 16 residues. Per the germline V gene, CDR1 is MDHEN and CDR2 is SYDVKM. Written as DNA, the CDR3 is TGTGCCAGCAGTTTAGGCAGGGCCAACTCTGGAAACACCATATATTTT. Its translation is CASSLGRANSGNTIYF.

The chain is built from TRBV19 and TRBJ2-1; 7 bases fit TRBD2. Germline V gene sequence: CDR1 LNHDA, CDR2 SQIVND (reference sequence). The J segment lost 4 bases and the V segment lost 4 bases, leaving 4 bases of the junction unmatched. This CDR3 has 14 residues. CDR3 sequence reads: CASSSLAVYNEQFF. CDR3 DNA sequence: TGTGCCAGTAGTAGCCTAGCGGTATACAATGAGCAGTTCTTC.

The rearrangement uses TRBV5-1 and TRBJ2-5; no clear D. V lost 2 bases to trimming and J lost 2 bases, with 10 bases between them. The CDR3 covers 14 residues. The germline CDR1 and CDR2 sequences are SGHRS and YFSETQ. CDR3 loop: CASSFWVGQETQYF. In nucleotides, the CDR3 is TGCGCCAGCAGCTTCTGGGTCGGGCAAGAGACCCAGTACTTC.

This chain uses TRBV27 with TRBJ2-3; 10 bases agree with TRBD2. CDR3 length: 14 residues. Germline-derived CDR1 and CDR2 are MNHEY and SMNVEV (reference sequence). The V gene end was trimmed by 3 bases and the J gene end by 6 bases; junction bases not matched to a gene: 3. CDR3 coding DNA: TGTGCCAGCAGTTTGAAACTAGCGGGGGATACGCAGTATTTT. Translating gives CASSLKLAGDTQYF.

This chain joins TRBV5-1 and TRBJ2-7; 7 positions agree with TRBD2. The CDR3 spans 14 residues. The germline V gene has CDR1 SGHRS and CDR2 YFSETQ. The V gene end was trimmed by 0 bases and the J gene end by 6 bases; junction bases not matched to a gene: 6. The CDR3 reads CASSLVAGDIEQYF. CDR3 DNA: TGCGCCAGCAGCTTGGTGGCGGGAGATATCGAGCAGTACTTC.

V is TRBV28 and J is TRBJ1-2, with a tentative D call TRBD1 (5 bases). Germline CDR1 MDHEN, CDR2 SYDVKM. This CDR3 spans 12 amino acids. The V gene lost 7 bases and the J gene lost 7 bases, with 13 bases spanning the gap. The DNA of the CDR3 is TGTGCCAGCACCCAGGGCCGGGCTGGCTACACCTTC. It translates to CASTQGRAGYTF.

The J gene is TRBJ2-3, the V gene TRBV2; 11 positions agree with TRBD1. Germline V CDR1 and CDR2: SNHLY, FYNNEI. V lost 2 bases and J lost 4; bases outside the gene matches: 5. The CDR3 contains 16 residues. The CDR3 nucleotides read TGTGCCAGCAGTGAATTGAGGGGACAGGGGGCAGATACGCAGTATTTT. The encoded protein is CASSELRGQGADTQYF.

The CDR3 nucleotides are TGTGCCAGCAGACCGGGACAGGACTACTCTGGAAACACCATATATTTT. Its protein is CASRPGQDYSGNTIYF. V gene TRBV27 combines with J gene TRBJ1-3; TRBD1 matches at 8 bases. CDR1 and CDR2 (germline): MNHEY, SMNVEV (reference sequence). With 6 bases clipped from V and 0 bases from J, the junction kept 7 bases outside the gene matches. This CDR3 spans 16 amino acids.

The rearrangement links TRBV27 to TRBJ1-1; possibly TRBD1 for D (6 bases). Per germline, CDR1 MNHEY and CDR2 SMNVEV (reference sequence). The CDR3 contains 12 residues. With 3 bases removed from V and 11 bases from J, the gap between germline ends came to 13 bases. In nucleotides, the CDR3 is TGTGCCAGCAGTTTTATGGGGGCAAAGGCTTTCTTT. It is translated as CASSFMGAKAFF.

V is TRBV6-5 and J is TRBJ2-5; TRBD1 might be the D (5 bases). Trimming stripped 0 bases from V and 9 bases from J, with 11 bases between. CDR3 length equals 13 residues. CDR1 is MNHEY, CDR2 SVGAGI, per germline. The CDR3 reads CASSYSGVGAQYF. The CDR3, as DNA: TGTGCCAGCAGTTACTCAGGGGTAGGAGCCCAGTACTTC.

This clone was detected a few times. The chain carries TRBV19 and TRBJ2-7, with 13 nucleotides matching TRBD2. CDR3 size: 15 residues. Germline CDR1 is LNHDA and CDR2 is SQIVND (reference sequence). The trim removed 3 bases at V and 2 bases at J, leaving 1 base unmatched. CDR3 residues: CASSMGTSGAYEQYF. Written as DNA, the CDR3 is TGTGCCAGTAGTATGGGGACTAGCGGGGCCTACGAGCAGTACTTC.

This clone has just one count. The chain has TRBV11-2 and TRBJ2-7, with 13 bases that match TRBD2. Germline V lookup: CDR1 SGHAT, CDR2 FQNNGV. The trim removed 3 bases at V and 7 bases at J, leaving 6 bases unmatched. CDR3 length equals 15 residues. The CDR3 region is CASSFSGLAGREQYF. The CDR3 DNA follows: TGTGCCAGCAGCTTTTCGGGACTAGCGGGACGGGAGCAGTACTTC.

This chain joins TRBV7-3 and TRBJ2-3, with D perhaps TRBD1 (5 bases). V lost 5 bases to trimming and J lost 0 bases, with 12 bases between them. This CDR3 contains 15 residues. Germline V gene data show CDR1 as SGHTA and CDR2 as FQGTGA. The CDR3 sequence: CASSQQGASTDTQYF. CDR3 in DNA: TGTGCCAGCAGCCAGCAGGGCGCCAGCACAGATACGCAGTATTTT.

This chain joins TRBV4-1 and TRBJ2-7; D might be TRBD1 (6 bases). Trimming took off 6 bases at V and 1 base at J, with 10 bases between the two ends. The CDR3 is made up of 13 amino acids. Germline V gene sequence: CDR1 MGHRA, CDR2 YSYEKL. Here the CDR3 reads CASSSDRSYEQYF. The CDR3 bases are TGCGCCAGCAGTTCCGACAGGTCCTACGAGCAGTACTTC.

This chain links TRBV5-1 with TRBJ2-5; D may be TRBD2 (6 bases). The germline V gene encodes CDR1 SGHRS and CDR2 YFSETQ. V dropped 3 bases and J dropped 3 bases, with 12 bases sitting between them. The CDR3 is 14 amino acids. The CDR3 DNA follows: TGCGCCAGCAGCTCTGCTTTAGCGGAAGAGACCCAGTACTTC. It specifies CASSSALAEETQYF.

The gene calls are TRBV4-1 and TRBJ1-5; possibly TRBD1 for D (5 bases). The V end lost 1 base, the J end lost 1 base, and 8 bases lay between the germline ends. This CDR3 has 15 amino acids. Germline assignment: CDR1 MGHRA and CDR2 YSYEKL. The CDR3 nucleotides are TGCGCCAGCAGCCAAGTGGGGGGAAGCAATCAGCCCCAGCATTTT. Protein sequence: CASSQVGGSNQPQHF.

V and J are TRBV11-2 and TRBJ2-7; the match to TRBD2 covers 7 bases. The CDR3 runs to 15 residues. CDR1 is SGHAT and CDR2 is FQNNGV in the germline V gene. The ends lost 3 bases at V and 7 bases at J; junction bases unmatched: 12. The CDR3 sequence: CASSFGGSRRGEQYF. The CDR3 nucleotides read TGTGCCAGCAGCTTCGGCGGGAGCCGGCGAGGGGAGCAGTACTTC.

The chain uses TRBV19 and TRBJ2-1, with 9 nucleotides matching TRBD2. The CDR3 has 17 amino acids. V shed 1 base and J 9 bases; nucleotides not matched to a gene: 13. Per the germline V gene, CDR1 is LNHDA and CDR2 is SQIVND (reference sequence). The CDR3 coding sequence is TGTGCCAGTAGTATAGGATTTCTAGCGGGAATGGGGGGTGAGCAGTTCTTC. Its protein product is CASSIGFLAGMGGEQFF.

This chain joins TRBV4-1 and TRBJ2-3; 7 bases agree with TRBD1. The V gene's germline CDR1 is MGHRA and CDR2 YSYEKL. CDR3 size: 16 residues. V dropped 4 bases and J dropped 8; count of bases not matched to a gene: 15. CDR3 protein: CASSLRGLARGGTQYF. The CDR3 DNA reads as TGCGCCAGCAGCCTAAGGGGGCTAGCAAGAGGCGGTACGCAGTATTTT.